The 30 T cell receptor beta chains in this list originate from one sample, sequenced in a study of technical replicates of blood from several donors. Produced via immunoSEQ multiplex PCR; TCRdb's table is partial and in-frame only. The sample has tens of thousands of clones; 90% to 97% are singletons. Sample: T cells isolated from PBMCs. The receptor set was obtained from a human donor in good health.

The chain joins TRBV6-1 to TRBJ2-2; TRBD2 might be the D (5 bases). The V end lost 5 bases, the J end lost 6 bases, and 13 bases lay between the germline ends. CDR3 length: 14 amino acids. Germline-derived CDR1 and CDR2 are MNHNS and SASEGT. DNA of the CDR3: TGTGCCAGCAGTTCACTTCCGAGGGCCGGGGAGCTGTTTTTT. The encoded protein is CASSSLPRAGELFF.

The chain combines TRBV2 with TRBJ2-7; 10 bases agree with TRBD1. The germline CDR1 and CDR2 sequences are SNHLY and FYNNEI. The CDR3 length is 13 residues. With V trimmed by 6 bases and J by 4 bases, 3 bases remained unmatched. CDR3 nucleotides: TGTGCCAGCAGGGACAGGGGGTTATACGAGCAGTACTTC. Its protein is CASRDRGLYEQYF.

The chain carries TRBV14 and TRBJ1-4; no clear D gene. Trimming shortened V by 5 bases and J by 7 bases, and 8 bases separated the two germline ends. Germline V gene sequence: CDR1 SGHDN, CDR2 FVKESK. The CDR3 has 12 residues. Here the CDR3 DNA reads TGTGCCAGCAGCGCCCAGGTTGAAAAACTGTTTTTT. Its translation is CASSAQVEKLFF.

The chain uses TRBV6-4 and TRBJ2-1; 7 bases fit TRBD1. The V gene end was trimmed by 0 bases and the J gene end by 0 bases; junction bases not matched to a gene: 20. This CDR3 contains 22 residues. Germline V gives CDR1 MRHNA, CDR2 SNTAGT. The CDR3 bases are TGTGCCAGCAGTGACTCGATAGCGATAGACAGGGTTTCGGTGTGCTCCTACAATGAGCAGTTCTTC. Its protein product is CASSDSIAIDRVSVCSYNEQFF.

V usage is TRBV21-1 and J usage is TRBJ1-2; the DNA was not used to check the table's D call, TRBD1. TRBV21-1 is marked as a pseudogene. The CDR3 totals 13 residues. The CDR3 spells CASSNRTGEGYTF. Written as DNA, the CDR3 is TGTGCCAGCAGCAACAGGACAGGGGAAGGCTACACCTTC.

This sequence joins TRBV2 and TRBJ2-1; TRBD1 might be the D (6 bases). The CDR3 is 13 amino acids. The V end lost 10 bases, the J end lost 4 bases, and 14 bases lay between the germline ends. Germline CDR1 and CDR2: SNHLY and FYNNEI. CDR3 sequence (DNA): TGTGCCACCATGGGGGCAGGGTACAATGAGCAGTTCTTC. This sequence encodes CATMGAGYNEQFF.

The chain joins TRBV6-5 to TRBJ2-7; 12 bases fit TRBD2. V shed 0 bases, J shed 4 bases, and the junction held 1 base outside the gene matches. In germline, CDR1 is MNHEY, CDR2 SVGAGI. The CDR3 covers 15 residues. This CDR3 is CASSYSLAGGYEQYF. The CDR3 coding sequence is TGTGCCAGCAGTTACTCGCTAGCGGGAGGGTACGAGCAGTACTTC.

This clone was recorded only once. This chain uses TRBV29-1 with TRBJ1-2; D possibly corresponds to TRBD1 (5 bases). The CDR3 is 15 residues long. Trimming left V 2 bases short and J 5 bases short, with 18 bases between. Germline CDR1 reads SQVTM; CDR2 reads ANQGSEA. The CDR3 loop is CSVERAVQGWYGYTF. In DNA, the CDR3 is TGCAGCGTTGAAAGGGCCGTCCAGGGTTGGTATGGCTACACCTTC.

The chain joins TRBV30 to TRBJ1-1, with D maybe TRBD1 (5 bases). Germline CDR1 reads GTSNPN; CDR2 reads SVGIG (reference sequence). The CDR3 contains 13 residues. V dropped 3 bases and J dropped 3 bases, with 11 bases sitting between them. CDR3 nucleotides: TGTGCCTGGAGCCGACAGTGGGACACTGAAGCTTTCTTT. It is translated as CAWSRQWDTEAFF.

As to this clone: At the DNA level, this CDR3 is encoded by other sequences in the same sample as well. The chain combines TRBV11-3 with TRBJ2-5; D uncertain. There are 13 residues in the CDR3. The germline CDR1 and CDR2 sequences are SGHNT and YENEEA. V dropped 6 bases and J dropped 5 bases, with 13 bases sitting between them. CDR3 in DNA: TGTGCCAGCAGTCTCGGGTTAAGGGAGACCCAGTACTTC. Translating it yields CASSLGLRETQYF. Variable domain in full (rest from reference TRBV11-3 and TRBJ2-5): EAGVVQSPRYKIIEKKQPVAFWCNPISGHNTLYWYLQNLGQGPELLIRYENEEAVDDSQLPKDRFSAERLKGVDSTLKIQPAELGDSAVYLCASSLGLRETQYFGPGTRLLVL.

This rearrangement joins TRBV5-4 to TRBJ1-2, with a possible D match to TRBD1 (6 bases). Germline V CDR1 and CDR2: SGHNT, YYREEE (reference sequence). CDR3 size: 14 residues. V lost 0 bases and J lost 3, with 9 bases in between. The CDR3 protein is CASSLGRQDYGYTF. The CDR3, as DNA: TGTGCCAGCAGCTTGGGTCGACAGGACTATGGCTACACCTTC. Complete variable domain (other parts from reference TRBV5-4 and TRBJ1-2): ETGVTQSPTHLIKTRGQQVTLRCSSQSGHNTVSWYQQALGQGPQFIFQYYREEENGRGNFPPRFSGLQFPNYSSELNVNALELDDSALYLCASSLGRQDYGYTFGSGTRLTVV.

The chain uses TRBV6-4 and TRBJ2-3; D is uncertain. Germline V gene data show CDR1 as MRHNA and CDR2 as SNTAGT. Trimming took off 6 bases at V and 2 bases at J, with 9 bases between the two ends. The CDR3 has 13 amino acids. CDR3 DNA sequence: TGTGCCAGCAGCTTTTCAGACACAGATACGCAGTATTTT. It is translated as CASSFSDTDTQYF.

The chain has TRBV9 and TRBJ2-5, with D maybe TRBD2 (6 bases). CDR3 length: 16 residues. Germline V lookup: CDR1 SGDLS, CDR2 YYNGEE. V was shortened by 5 bases and J by 0 bases, with 17 bases between the two germline ends. The CDR3 loop reads CASRNIGGPYQETQYF. The CDR3 nucleotides read TGTGCCAGCAGGAACATCGGGGGACCCTACCAAGAGACCCAGTACTTC. Looking up the rest from reference TRBV9 and TRBJ2-5 gives the full variable domain: DSGVTQTPKHLITATGQRVTLRCSPRSGDLSVYWYQQSLDQGLQFLIQYYNGEERAKGNILERFSAQQFPDLHSELNLSSLELGDSALYFCASRNIGGPYQETQYFGPGTRLLVL.

This chain uses TRBV10-2 with TRBJ2-3; 11 positions match TRBD2. V lost 7 bases, J lost 1 base, and 4 bases stayed unmatched. CDR1 WSHSY and CDR2 SAAADI come from the germline V gene. The CDR3 loop spans 15 amino acids. The CDR3 protein is CASILLAGGTDTQYF. In DNA form, the CDR3 reads TGCGCCAGCATCCTACTAGCGGGAGGCACAGATACGCAGTATTTT.

The count of this clone is one. The rearrangement links TRBV27 to TRBJ1-1, with D maybe TRBD1 (6 bases). The CDR3 has 14 residues. Germline assignment: CDR1 MNHEY and CDR2 SMNVEV (reference sequence). Trimming shortened V by 3 bases and J by 7 bases, and 15 bases separated the two germline ends. The CDR3 reads CASSFRGTKDEAFF. CDR3 coding DNA: TGTGCCAGCAGTTTCAGGGGTACGAAAGATGAAGCTTTCTTT.

V and J are TRBV11-1 and TRBJ2-5; 9 bases are a match to TRBD1. From germline, CDR1 is SGHAT and CDR2 FQDESV (reference sequence). V dropped 6 bases and J dropped 4; count of bases not matched to a gene: 9. CDR3 length: 15 residues. CDR3 protein: CASRGQGSVGETQYF. Written as DNA, the CDR3 is TGTGCCAGCAGAGGACAGGGGAGTGTGGGAGAGACCCAGTACTTC. The full variable domain, with the rest looked up from reference TRBV11-1 and TRBJ2-5, is EAEVAQSPRYKITEKSQAVAFWCDPISGHATLYWYRQILGQGPELLVQFQDESVVDDSQLPKDRFSAERLKGVDSTLKIQPAELGDSAMYLCASRGQGSVGETQYFGPGTRLLVL.

V and J are TRBV28 and TRBJ2-5, with a weak D call TRBD1 (5 bases). V lost 4 bases and J 1 base, leaving 10 bases between the germline ends. Germline CDR1 and CDR2: MDHEN and SYDVKM. The length of the CDR3 is 14 residues. CDR3 sequence: CASSSTTAQETQYF. DNA for the CDR3: TGTGCCAGCAGTTCCACGACAGCCCAAGAGACCCAGTACTTC.

The V call is TRBV4-1, the J call TRBJ1-1; D uncertain. The CDR3 is made up of 16 amino acids. The ends were cut back, 1 base at V and 2 bases at J, with 14 bases in the middle. The V gene's germline CDR1 is MGHRA and CDR2 YSYEKL. CDR3 protein: CASSQGPLAVNTEAFF. DNA of the CDR3: TGCGCCAGCAGCCAAGGCCCTCTTGCGGTCAACACTGAAGCTTTCTTT.

The chain couples TRBV7-3 to TRBJ2-1, with TRBD1 identical over 9 bases. Germline V gene data show CDR1 as SGHTA and CDR2 as FQGTGA. This CDR3 spans 15 amino acids. With 3 bases clipped from V and 8 bases from J, the junction kept 8 bases outside the gene matches. CDR3 region: CASSLDRGTFHEQFF. As DNA, the CDR3 is TGTGCCAGCAGCTTGGACAGGGGCACTTTCCATGAGCAGTTCTTC.

This chain links TRBV29-1 with TRBJ2-3, with 9 bases aligning to TRBD2. The CDR3 consists of 16 residues. CDR1 and CDR2 (germline): SQVTM, ANQGSEA. V lost 6 bases and J lost 6; bases outside the gene matches: 16. CDR3 protein: CSVRPPWREGKDTQYF. CDR3 nucleotide sequence: TGCAGCGTACGTCCCCCCTGGCGGGAGGGAAAGGATACGCAGTATTTT.

The V call is TRBV19, the J call TRBJ2-5; D call uncertain. The germline V and J ends were trimmed by 8 bases and 4 bases, with 11 bases remaining between them. The CDR3 is made up of 12 amino acids. CDR1 is LNHDA, CDR2 SQIVND, per germline (reference sequence). Here the CDR3 DNA reads TGTGCCAGTTGTAGAATCGGAGAGACCCAGTACTTC. This gives the protein CASCRIGETQYF.

This clone occurred once. The chain uses TRBV28 and TRBJ1-1; a weak D match, TRBD1 (5 bases). The V end was cut by 2 bases, the J end by 0 bases, with 13 bases between. Germline CDR1 is MDHEN and CDR2 is SYDVKM. The CDR3 consists of 16 residues. The CDR3 region is CASSLLQATMNTEAFF. CDR3 nucleotides: TGTGCCAGCAGTTTACTACAGGCAACGATGAACACTGAAGCTTTCTTT.

This chain connects TRBV6-5 to TRBJ2-7; maybe TRBD2 (6 bases). The CDR3 totals 13 residues. V dropped 4 bases and J dropped 5 bases, with 12 bases sitting between them. The V gene's germline CDR1 is MNHEY and CDR2 SVGAGI. This chain's CDR3 is CASSSGTPDEQYF. The CDR3 DNA sequence: TGTGCCAGCAGTTCCGGGACTCCCGACGAGCAGTACTTC.

The J gene is TRBJ2-7, the V gene TRBV27, with D possibly TRBD2 on 5 matching bases. Trimming took 10 bases from V and 0 from J, leaving 16 bases between them. This CDR3 spans 14 amino acids. Germline CDR1 is MNHEY and CDR2 is SMNVEV (reference sequence). The CDR3: CATQGLANSYEQYF. Here the CDR3 DNA reads TGTGCCACCCAAGGTCTAGCAAACTCCTACGAGCAGTACTTC.

The chain combines TRBV18 with TRBJ1-4, with TRBD1 matching over 9 bases. Trimming cost V 4 bases and J 7 bases; bases outside gene matches: 7. Germline V gives CDR1 KGHSH, CDR2 LQKENI. The CDR3 runs 15 residues. This CDR3 reads CASSQGTGKGEKLFF. CDR3 nucleotide sequence: TGTGCCAGCTCACAAGGGACAGGGAAAGGTGAAAAACTGTTTTTT.

The V gene is TRBV7-9, the J gene TRBJ1-1; 9 bases line up with TRBD1. Trimming at V came to 5 bases and at J to 4 bases, leaving 8 bases not matched to a gene. This CDR3 is 15 amino acids long. Germline V gene lookup returns CDR1 SEHNR and CDR2 FQNEAQ (reference sequence). In nucleotides, the CDR3 is TGTGCCAGCAGCATCCGGGACAGGGCCAGCACTGAAGCTTTCTTT. Translation gives CASSIRDRASTEAFF.

V gene TRBV6-1 combines with J gene TRBJ2-7; 7 bases are a match to TRBD2. V was pared by 4 bases and J by 1 base, with 7 bases of the junction left unmatched. The CDR3 runs 15 residues. Germline CDR1 MNHNS, CDR2 SASEGT. The CDR3 loop reads CASSGSRGVSYEQYF. The CDR3 coding sequence is TGTGCCAGCAGTGGCAGCCGGGGGGTGTCCTACGAGCAGTACTTC.

The chain recombines TRBV1 with TRBJ2-7; TRBD2, the D gene given by the table, was not confirmed from the DNA. TRBV1 is a pseudogene segment. This CDR3 contains 19 residues. The chain's CDR3 is CTSSQDRLGLAGGKDEQYF. The DNA for the CDR3 is TGCACCAGCAGCCAAGATAGGTTGGGACTAGCGGGAGGGAAGGACGAGCAGTACTTC.

The chain links TRBV11-2 to TRBJ2-2; D may be TRBD1 (5 bases). Trimming took 4 bases from V and 5 from J, leaving 11 bases between them. CDR3 length: 14 residues. Per the germline V gene, CDR1 is SGHAT and CDR2 is FQNNGV. CDR3 sequence reads: CASSSGFFTGELFF. CDR3 in DNA: TGTGCCAGCAGCTCAGGGTTCTTTACCGGGGAGCTGTTTTTT. The full variable domain, completed using reference TRBV11-2 and TRBJ2-2, is EAGVAQSPRYKIIEKRQSVAFWCNPISGHATLYWYQQILGQGPKLLIQFQNNGVVDDSQLPKDRFSAERLKGVDSTLKIQPAKLEDSAVYLCASSSGFFTGELFFGEGSRLTVL.

This chain's CDR3 is CASSSRDYGYTF. The CDR3 DNA reads TGTGCCAGCAGCTCCAGGGACTATGGCTACACCTTC. V gene TRBV11-2 combines with J gene TRBJ1-2; a weak D match, TRBD1 (5 bases). Trimming shortened V by 4 bases and J by 3 bases, and 6 bases separated the two germline ends. The CDR3 sequence is 12 residues long. In germline, CDR1 is SGHAT, CDR2 FQNNGV.